This T cell receptor beta chain was identified during a study of T cell responses to AZD1222 COVID-19 vaccine. Whole-study results and caveats: Dominant CD4 TCR responses targeted spike regions 160-218 and 743-854.

Sequencing used immunoSEQ multiplex PCR; TCRdb keeps in-frame clones, though not all of them. The sample yields 170,000 or so clones, 90% seen once. The CDR3 is made up of 17 amino acids. Trimming cost V 6 bases and J 4 bases, with 23 bases left between them. Germline V gene sequence: CDR1 MRHNA, CDR2 SNTAGT. On this clone itself: Its specificity is unknown.

The chain uses TRBV6-4 and TRBJ2-3; D may be TRBD1 (5 bases). The sample consisted of peripheral blood, taken on day 0 of AZD1222 vaccination. The receptor was isolated from an adult in good health. As DNA, the CDR3 is TGTGCCAGCAGCCGAACTCCCCAGGGATTGAGCGCAGATACGCAGTATTTT. Translated: CASSRTPQGLSADTQYF.